The subject of this entry is one TCR beta chain. Antigen: not known. Antigen-specific CD4+ T cells were expanded (with viral peptide pools) by the ViraFEST assay ahead of sequencing. CD4+ T cell isolation took place after 10 days of culture. All participants had two doses of either the BNT162b2 or mRNA-1273 vaccine. The data stem from a study of vaccination effects on CD4 cells after COVID-19. Using immunoSEQ multiplex PCR, the repertoire was profiled, and TCRdb retains in-frame clones only, with some absent. The table includes fewer than 25,000 clones, 70% to 75% detected once. The CDR3 runs 15 residues. Germline V gene sequence: CDR1 MRHNA, CDR2 SNTAGT. Trimming removed 3 bases from V and 0 bases from J, with 9 bases in between.

This receptor was obtained from a human donor who received a COVID-19 vaccine. This specimen was CD4+ T cells from PBMCs cultured with SARS-CoV-2 spike peptides, taken after COVID-19 vaccination. J is TRBJ2-1 and V is TRBV6-4, with D possibly matching TRBD1 (6 bases). CDR3 sequence reads: CASSEGAGSYNEQFF. CDR3 bases: TGTGCCAGCAGTGAGGGGGCAGGCTCCTACAATGAGCAGTTCTTC.